This T cell receptor (beta chain) was identified during a study of blood T cell repertoires in COVID-19. This table comes from immunoSEQ multiplex PCR, and its TCRdb copy is limited to in-frame clones, with some not included. In the table there are 110,000 to 150,000 clones, 70% to 90% of which are singletons. The CDR3 extends over 16 amino acids. Germline CDR1 is LGHNA and CDR2 is YSLEER. V lost 1 base and J 1 base, leaving 13 bases between the germline ends. Input material: peripheral blood. The receptor comes from a woman aged 80 or over with acute or convalescent COVID-19. This rearrangement joins TRBV4-3 to TRBJ1-1; weak D call: TRBD1 (5 bases). This chain's CDR3 is CASSQVGGNRNTEAFF. CDR3 in DNA: TGCGCCAGCAGCCAAGTCGGGGGGAACAGGAACACTGAAGCTTTCTTT.